The 15 T cell receptor beta chains below all came from one sample that was sequenced in a study of beta chain features in type 1 diabetes. Investigators reverse transcribed all isolated RNA, so they sequenced expressed TCRB transcripts. The assay was immunoSEQ multiplex PCR, and TCRdb's table has in-frame clones only and misses some. The table shows over 700,000 clones, with around a sixth occurring only once. Sequences were obtained from naive CD4+ T cells from blood. Source of these receptors: a woman aged 18-30 years in good health.

V usage is TRBV5-8 and J usage is TRBJ2-6, with D possibly being TRBD1 (6 bases). The germline CDR1 and CDR2 sequences are SGHTS and YDEGEE. This CDR3 has 15 residues. V shed 1 base and J shed 3 bases, with 8 bases lying between them. Here the CDR3 reads CASSLTGFGANVLTF. In DNA form, the CDR3 reads TGTGCCAGCAGCTTGACAGGGTTTGGGGCCAACGTCCTGACTTTC.

This clone turned up a few times. J is TRBJ2-3 and V is TRBV28; TRBD2 aligns across 7 bases. With V trimmed by 4 bases and J by 1 base, 14 bases remained unmatched. This CDR3 comprises 18 residues. Germline CDR1 is MDHEN and CDR2 is SYDVKM. The CDR3 loop reads CASSSPGSGKEGTDTQYF. The CDR3, as DNA: TGTGCCAGCAGTTCTCCGGGAAGCGGGAAAGAGGGCACAGATACGCAGTATTTT.

The V gene is TRBV19, the J gene TRBJ2-7; D unclear. CDR1 and CDR2 (germline): LNHDA, SQIVND (reference sequence). The CDR3 runs 13 residues. V dropped 3 bases and J dropped 0 bases, with 6 bases sitting between them. The CDR3 reads CASSMQSSYEQYF. For the CDR3, the DNA is TGTGCCAGTAGTATGCAGAGCTCCTACGAGCAGTACTTC.

The V gene is TRBV18, the J gene TRBJ1-4; D gene ambiguous. Germline V CDR1 and CDR2: KGHSH, LQKENI. This CDR3 contains 16 residues. The V gene lost 3 bases and the J gene lost 3 bases, with 14 bases spanning the gap. The CDR3 nucleotides read TGTGCCAGCTCACCGAGGATTCTAGGTTCTAATGAAAAACTGTTTTTT. Protein: CASSPRILGSNEKLFF.

The CDR3 coding sequence is TGTGCCACCAGCAACTTAGAGTGGGCGCCAGATACGCAGTATTTT. Translating gives CATSNLEWAPDTQYF. The gene calls are TRBV15 and TRBJ2-3, with D unresolved. Trimming cost V 4 bases and J 4 bases, with 15 bases left between them. Germline V lookup: CDR1 LNHNV, CDR2 YYDKDF (reference sequence). The CDR3 sequence is 15 residues long.

This clone appeared once. V is TRBV7-2 and J is TRBJ1-4; TRBD1 matches 8 bases. Trimming cost V 5 bases and J 7 bases; bases outside gene matches: 9. This CDR3 has 15 residues. CDR1 SGHTA and CDR2 FQGNSA come from the germline V gene. This CDR3 reads CASSRNQGAGEKLFF. In DNA, the CDR3 is TGTGCCAGCAGCCGCAACCAGGGGGCTGGTGAAAAACTGTTTTTT.

The rearrangement uses TRBV6-6 and TRBJ2-5; D ambiguous. In germline, CDR1 is MNHNY, CDR2 SVGAGI (reference sequence). Trimming left V 7 bases short and J 0 bases short, with 15 bases between. This CDR3 region has 15 residues. The CDR3 protein is CASNPSAPDQETQYF. The CDR3 DNA sequence: TGTGCCAGCAACCCCTCGGCTCCGGACCAAGAGACCCAGTACTTC.

The genes are TRBV7-9 and TRBJ2-7, with D unresolved. Germline loops: CDR1 SEHNR, CDR2 FQNEAQ (reference sequence). This CDR3 comprises 14 residues. V lost 1 base and J lost 4, with 11 bases in between. CDR3 nucleotides: TGTGCCAGCAGCTTAGTGGGGTCCCTATACGAGCAGTACTTC. Amino acid sequence: CASSLVGSLYEQYF.

This clone was observed a handful of times. The chain recombines TRBV7-2 with TRBJ2-1; the match to TRBD2 covers 7 bases. V trimming: 0 bases; J trimming: 6 bases; junction bases outside the gene matches: 11. The CDR3 extends over 17 amino acids. Germline CDR1 and CDR2: SGHTA and FQGNSA. The chain's CDR3 is CASSLAFPASGINEQFF. For the CDR3, the DNA is TGTGCCAGCAGCTTAGCTTTTCCCGCTAGCGGAATCAATGAGCAGTTCTTC.

The rearrangement joins TRBV9 to TRBJ2-2; D is unclear. The CDR3 is 14 amino acids. Germline CDR1 and CDR2: SGDLS and YYNGEE. Trimming removed 0 bases at V and 5 bases at J, with 8 bases between. The CDR3: CASSVEGRTGELFF. Written as DNA, the CDR3 is TGTGCCAGCAGCGTAGAGGGCAGGACCGGGGAGCTGTTTTTT.

This clone was seen only once. The gene calls are TRBV27 and TRBJ2-3; D is unclear. From germline, CDR1 is MNHEY and CDR2 SMNVEV (reference sequence). V lost 3 bases and J 0 bases, leaving 22 bases between the germline ends. The CDR3 runs to 19 residues. The CDR3 loop is CASSFRSSRWSPSTDTQYF. The CDR3 DNA is TGTGCCAGCAGTTTCCGCTCTTCTCGTTGGTCTCCGAGCACAGATACGCAGTATTTT.

The rearrangement links TRBV18 to TRBJ1-1; 8 bases agree with TRBD1. After removal of 5 bases from V and 0 bases from J, the junction contained 8 bases not matched to a gene. CDR3 size: 16 residues. Per germline, CDR1 KGHSH and CDR2 LQKENI. CDR3 region: CASSFRTGTLNTEAFF. CDR3 sequence (DNA): TGTGCCAGCTCATTCCGGACAGGGACGCTGAACACTGAAGCTTTCTTT.

The chain couples TRBV7-2 to TRBJ1-2; D is unclear. V was pared by 5 bases and J by 2 bases, with 12 bases between. This CDR3 has 14 amino acids. CDR1 and CDR2 (germline): SGHTA, FQGNSA. The chain's CDR3 is CASSPLQLNYGYTF. DNA of the CDR3: TGTGCCAGCAGCCCGTTGCAGTTAAACTATGGCTACACCTTC.

V gene TRBV6-5 combines with J gene TRBJ2-3, with TRBD2 matching over 9 bases. The CDR3 contains 16 residues. The germline gives CDR1 MNHEY, CDR2 SVGAGI. The trim removed 2 bases at V and 2 bases at J, leaving 5 bases unmatched. In DNA form, the CDR3 reads TGTGCCAGCAGTTACGATCTAGCGGGGAACACAGATACGCAGTATTTT. This translates into CASSYDLAGNTDTQYF.

The V call is TRBV7-9, the J call TRBJ1-2; 7 positions match TRBD1. Germline V gene lookup returns CDR1 SEHNR and CDR2 FQNEAQ (reference sequence). This CDR3 contains 14 residues. V lost 8 bases and J lost 8; bases outside the gene matches: 14. CDR3 in amino acids: CASLPSGQSSGYTF. The CDR3 DNA reads as TGTGCCAGCCTACCTTCGGGACAGTCCTCCGGCTACACCTTC.